This T cell receptor beta chain was captured in a study of T cell changes during pregnancy in multiple sclerosis. Measured with immunoSEQ multiplex PCR; TCRdb has only the in-frame clones, and not every one. This table holds some 50,000 clones, 75% to 95% found once. Germline-derived CDR1 and CDR2 are SGHTA and FQGTGA. CDR3 size: 15 residues. V lost 4 bases and J lost 6; bases outside the gene matches: 8. The sample in question was CD8+ T cells from peripheral blood mononuclear cells, obtained in the second trimester of pregnancy. This clonotype was sampled from a female donor with multiple sclerosis, enrolled in a pregnancy study. The J gene is TRBJ2-5, the V gene TRBV7-3; TRBD1 matches at 10 bases. The chain's CDR3 is CASSSGTGVLKTQYF. In DNA form, the CDR3 reads TGTGCCAGCAGCTCCGGGACAGGGGTTTTGAAGACCCAGTACTTC.